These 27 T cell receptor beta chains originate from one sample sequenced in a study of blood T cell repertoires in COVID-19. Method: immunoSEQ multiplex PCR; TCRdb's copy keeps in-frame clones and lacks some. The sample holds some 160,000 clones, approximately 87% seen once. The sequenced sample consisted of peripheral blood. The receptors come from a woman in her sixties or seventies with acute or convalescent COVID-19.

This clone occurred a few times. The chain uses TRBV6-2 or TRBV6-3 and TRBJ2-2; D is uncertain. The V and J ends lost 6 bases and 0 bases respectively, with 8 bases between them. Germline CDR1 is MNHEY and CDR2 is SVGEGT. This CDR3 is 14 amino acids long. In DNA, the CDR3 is TGTGCCAGCAGCCTTGGGCCGAACACCGGGGAGCTGTTTTTT. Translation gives CASSLGPNTGELFF.

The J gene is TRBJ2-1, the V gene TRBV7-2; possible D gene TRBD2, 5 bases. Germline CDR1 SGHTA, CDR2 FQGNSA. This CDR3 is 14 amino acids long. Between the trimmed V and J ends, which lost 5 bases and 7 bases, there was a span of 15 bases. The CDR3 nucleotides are TGTGCCAGCAGCCCGATCCCGGGGATAAATGAGCAGTTCTTC. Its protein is CASSPIPGINEQFF.

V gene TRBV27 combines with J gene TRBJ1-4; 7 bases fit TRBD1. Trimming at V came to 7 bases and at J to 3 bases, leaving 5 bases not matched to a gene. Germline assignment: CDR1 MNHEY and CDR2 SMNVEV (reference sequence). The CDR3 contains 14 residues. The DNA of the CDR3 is TGTGCCAGCAAACAACAGGGGTCTAATGAAAAACTGTTTTTT. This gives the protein CASKQQGSNEKLFF.

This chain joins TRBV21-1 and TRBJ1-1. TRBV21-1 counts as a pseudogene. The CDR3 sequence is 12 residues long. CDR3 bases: TGTGCCAGCAGCAGACGGGAGGATGAAGCTTTCTTT. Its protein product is CASSRREDEAFF.

This chain's CDR3 is CASRTPGLPSYEQYF. CDR3 bases: TGTGCCAGCAGAACCCCGGGACTACCCTCCTACGAGCAGTACTTC. V usage is TRBV28 and J usage is TRBJ2-7, with 7 positions matching TRBD2. V gave up 6 bases and J gave up 0 bases; unmatched junction bases: 8. This CDR3 region has 15 residues. Germline V gene sequence: CDR1 MDHEN, CDR2 SYDVKM.

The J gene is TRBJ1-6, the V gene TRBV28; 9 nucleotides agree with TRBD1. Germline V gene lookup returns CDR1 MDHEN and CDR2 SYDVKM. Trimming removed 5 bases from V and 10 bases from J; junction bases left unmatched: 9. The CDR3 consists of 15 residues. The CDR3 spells CASSPGGTGRSPLHF. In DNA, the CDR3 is TGTGCCAGCAGTCCGGGTGGGACAGGGAGGTCACCCCTCCACTTT.

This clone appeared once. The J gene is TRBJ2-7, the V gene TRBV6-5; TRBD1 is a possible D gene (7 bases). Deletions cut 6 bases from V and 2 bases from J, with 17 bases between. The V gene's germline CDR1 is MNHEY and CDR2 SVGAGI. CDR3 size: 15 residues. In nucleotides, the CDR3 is TGTGCCAGCAGGAAGAGACAGGGAGGCCCCTACGAGCAGTACTTC. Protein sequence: CASRKRQGGPYEQYF.

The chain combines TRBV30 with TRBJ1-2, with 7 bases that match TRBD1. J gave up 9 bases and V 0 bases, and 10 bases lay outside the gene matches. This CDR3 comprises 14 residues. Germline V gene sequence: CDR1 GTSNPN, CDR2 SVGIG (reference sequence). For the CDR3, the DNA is TGTGCCTGGAGTGTGGGTCTGGGGGACAGACGCTACACCTTC. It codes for CAWSVGLGDRRYTF.

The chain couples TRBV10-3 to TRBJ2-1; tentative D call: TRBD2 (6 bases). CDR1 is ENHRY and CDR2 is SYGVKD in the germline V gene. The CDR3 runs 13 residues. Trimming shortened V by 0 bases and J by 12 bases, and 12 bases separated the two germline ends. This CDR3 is CAISESTRVGQFF. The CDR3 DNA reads TGTGCCATCAGTGAGTCGACTAGGGTGGGGCAGTTCTTC.

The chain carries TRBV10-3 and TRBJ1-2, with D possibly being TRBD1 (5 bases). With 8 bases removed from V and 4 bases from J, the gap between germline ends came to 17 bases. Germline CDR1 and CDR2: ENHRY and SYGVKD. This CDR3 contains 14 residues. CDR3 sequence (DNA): TGTGCCATCGCTCAGCACGGCGGGGGCTATGGCTACACCTTC. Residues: CAIAQHGGGYGYTF.

CDR3 residues: CASSSSRGANTEAFF. CDR3 nucleotides: TGTGCCAGCAGCTCCAGTCGCGGGGCGAACACTGAAGCTTTCTTT. This chain joins TRBV5-6 and TRBJ1-1, with a weak D call TRBD1 (5 bases). Germline V gives CDR1 SGHDT, CDR2 YYEEEE. V lost 3 bases, J lost 1 base, and 13 bases lay in between. CDR3 length: 15 amino acids.

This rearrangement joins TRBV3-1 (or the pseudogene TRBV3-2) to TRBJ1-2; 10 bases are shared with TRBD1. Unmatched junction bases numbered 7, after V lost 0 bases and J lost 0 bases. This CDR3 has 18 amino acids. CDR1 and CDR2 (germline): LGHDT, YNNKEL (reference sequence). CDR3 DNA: TGTGCCAGCAGCCAAGACGGGGGGACAGGGGTCTCTAACTATGGCTACACCTTC. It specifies CASSQDGGTGVSNYGYTF.

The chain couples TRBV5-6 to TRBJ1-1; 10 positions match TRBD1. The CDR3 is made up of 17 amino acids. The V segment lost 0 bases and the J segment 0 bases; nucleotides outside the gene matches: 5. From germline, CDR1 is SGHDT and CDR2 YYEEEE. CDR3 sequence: CASSLVVTGGLNTEAFF. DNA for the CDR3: TGTGCCAGCAGCTTGGTGGTGACAGGGGGCCTGAACACTGAAGCTTTCTTT.

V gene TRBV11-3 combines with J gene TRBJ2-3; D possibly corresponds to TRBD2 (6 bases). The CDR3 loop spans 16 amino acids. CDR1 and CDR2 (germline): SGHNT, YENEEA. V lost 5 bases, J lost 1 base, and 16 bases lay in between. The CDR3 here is CASSHRGSSGTDTQYF. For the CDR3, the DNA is TGTGCCAGCAGCCACCGAGGGTCTAGCGGCACAGATACGCAGTATTTT.

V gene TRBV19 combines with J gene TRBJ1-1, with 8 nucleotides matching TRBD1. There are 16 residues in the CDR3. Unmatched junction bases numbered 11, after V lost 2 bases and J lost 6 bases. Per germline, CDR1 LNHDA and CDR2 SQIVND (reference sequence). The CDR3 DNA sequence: TGTGCCAGTAGTATACACGACCGCAGGGGGCGTTCTGAAGCTTTCTTT. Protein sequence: CASSIHDRRGRSEAFF.

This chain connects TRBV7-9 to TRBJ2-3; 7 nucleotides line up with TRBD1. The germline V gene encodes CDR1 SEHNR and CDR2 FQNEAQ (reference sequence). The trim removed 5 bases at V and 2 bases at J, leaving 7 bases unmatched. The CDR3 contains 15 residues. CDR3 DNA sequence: TGTGCCAGCAGCACCGACAGGGTCGCCACAGATACGCAGTATTTT. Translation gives CASSTDRVATDTQYF.

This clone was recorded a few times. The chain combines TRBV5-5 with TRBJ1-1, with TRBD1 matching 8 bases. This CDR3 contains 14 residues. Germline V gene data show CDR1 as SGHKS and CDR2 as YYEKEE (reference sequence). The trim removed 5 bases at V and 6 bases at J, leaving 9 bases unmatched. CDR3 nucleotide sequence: TGTGCCAGCAGTACACAGGGGGGAACTTCTGAAGCTTTCTTT. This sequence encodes CASSTQGGTSEAFF.

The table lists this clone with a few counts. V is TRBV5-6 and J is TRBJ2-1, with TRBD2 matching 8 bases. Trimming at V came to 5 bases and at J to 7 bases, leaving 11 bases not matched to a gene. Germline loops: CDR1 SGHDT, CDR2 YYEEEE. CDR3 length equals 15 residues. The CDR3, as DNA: TGTGCCAGCAGTTATTTAGCGGGGTGGGGAAATGAGCAGTTCTTC. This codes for CASSYLAGWGNEQFF.

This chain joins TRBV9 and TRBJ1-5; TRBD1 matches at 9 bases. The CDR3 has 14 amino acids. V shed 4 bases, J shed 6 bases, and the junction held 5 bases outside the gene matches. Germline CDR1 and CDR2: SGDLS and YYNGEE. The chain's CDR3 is CASSRGQGVQPQHF. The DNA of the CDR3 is TGTGCCAGCAGCCGGGGACAGGGTGTTCAGCCCCAGCATTTT.

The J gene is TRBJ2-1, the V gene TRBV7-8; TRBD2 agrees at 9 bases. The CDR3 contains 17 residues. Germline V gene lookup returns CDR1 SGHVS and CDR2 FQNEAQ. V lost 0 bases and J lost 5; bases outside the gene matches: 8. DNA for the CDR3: TGTGCCAGCAGCTTAGCGGGGAGTAGCGGGGGAAACAATGAGCAGTTCTTC. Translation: CASSLAGSSGGNNEQFF.

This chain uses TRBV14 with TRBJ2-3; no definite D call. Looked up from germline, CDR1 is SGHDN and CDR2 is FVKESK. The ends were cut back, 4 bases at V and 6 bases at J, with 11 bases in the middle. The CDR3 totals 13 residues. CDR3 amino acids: CASSLTWWDTQYF. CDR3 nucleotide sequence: TGTGCCAGCAGCCTAACTTGGTGGGATACGCAGTATTTT.

This CDR3 reads CASSLAGVSNQPQHF. The CDR3 DNA sequence: TGTGCCAGCAGCTTAGCAGGGGTTAGCAATCAGCCCCAGCATTTT. The chain links TRBV7-2 to TRBJ1-5; D is perhaps TRBD1 (5 bases). The V gene's germline CDR1 is SGHTA and CDR2 FQGNSA. The length of the CDR3 is 15 residues. V was cut by 0 bases and J by 0 bases, with 6 bases left in between. The whole variable domain, filled in from reference TRBV7-2 and TRBJ1-5, reads GAGVSQSPSNKVTEKGKDVELRCDPISGHTALYWYRQSLGQGLEFLIYFQGNSAPDKSGLPSDRFSAERTGGSVSTLTIQRTQQEDSAVYLCASSLAGVSNQPQHFGDGTRLSIL.

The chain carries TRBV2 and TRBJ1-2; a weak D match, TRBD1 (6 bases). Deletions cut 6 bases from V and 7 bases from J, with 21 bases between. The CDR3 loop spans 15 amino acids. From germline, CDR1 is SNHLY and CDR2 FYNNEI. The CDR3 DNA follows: TGTGCCAGCAGGGGATTACAGGGTCCCTACGCTGGCTACACCTTC. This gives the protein CASRGLQGPYAGYTF.

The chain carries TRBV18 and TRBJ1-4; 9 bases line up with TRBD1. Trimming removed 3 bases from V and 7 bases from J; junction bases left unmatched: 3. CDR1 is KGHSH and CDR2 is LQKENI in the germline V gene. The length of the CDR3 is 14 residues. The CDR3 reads CASSPMDRGEKLFF. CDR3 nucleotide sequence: TGTGCCAGCTCACCTATGGACAGGGGTGAAAAACTGTTTTTT.

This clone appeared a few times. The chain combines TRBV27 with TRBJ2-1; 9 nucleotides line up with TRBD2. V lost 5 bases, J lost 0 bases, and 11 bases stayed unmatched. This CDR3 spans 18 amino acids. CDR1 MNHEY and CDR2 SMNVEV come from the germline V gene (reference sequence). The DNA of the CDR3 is TGTGCCAGCAGTATCAATCCTAGCGGGGCGAGCTCCTACAATGAGCAGTTCTTC. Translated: CASSINPSGASSYNEQFF.

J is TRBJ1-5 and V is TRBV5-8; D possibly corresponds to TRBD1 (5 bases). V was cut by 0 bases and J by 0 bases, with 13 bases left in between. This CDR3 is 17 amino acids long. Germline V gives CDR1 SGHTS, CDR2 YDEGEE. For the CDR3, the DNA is TGTGCCAGCAGCTTGGGGACACCGACCTATAGCAATCAGCCCCAGCATTTT. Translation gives CASSLGTPTYSNQPQHF.

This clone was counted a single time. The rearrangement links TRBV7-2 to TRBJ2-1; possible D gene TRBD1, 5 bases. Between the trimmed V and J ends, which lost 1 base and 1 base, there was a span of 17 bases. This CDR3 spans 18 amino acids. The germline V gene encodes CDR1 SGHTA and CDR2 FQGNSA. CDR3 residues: CASSLVASRGRSYNEQFF. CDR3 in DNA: TGTGCCAGCAGCTTAGTAGCCTCAAGGGGTCGTTCCTACAATGAGCAGTTCTTC.